This paragraph covers one TCR beta chain sequence. Repertoires were generated with immunoSEQ multiplex PCR, while TCRdb's copy carries only in-frame clones and drops some. The repertoire holds around 76,000 clones, almost 99% seen once, with approximately 0.21% in the top ten. The sample originates from a study of technical replicates of blood from several donors. The CDR3 length is 13 residues. V lost 5 bases to trimming and J lost 5 bases; unmatched junction nucleotides: 3. Germline V gene data show CDR1 as SQVTM and CDR2 as ANQGSEA. The rearrangement links TRBV29-1 to TRBJ2-2; 9 positions agree with TRBD1. Sequenced sample: T cells isolated from PBMCs. This sequence originates from a human donor in good health. CDR3 region: CSVRDRVTGELFF. As DNA, the CDR3 is TGCAGCGTTCGGGACAGGGTGACCGGGGAGCTGTTTTTT.